The TCR beta chain described here comes from a study of monozygotic twins with cystic fibrosis. The length of the CDR3 is 14 residues. Germline CDR1 is GTSNPN and CDR2 is SVGIG (reference sequence). V was trimmed by 1 base and J by 4 bases, leaving 11 bases between them. Sequenced by immunoSEQ multiplex PCR; TCRdb stores in-frame clones only, minus some. The data show more than 9,000 clones, more than 99% seen once. The rearrangement uses TRBV30 and TRBJ1-5, with D tentatively TRBD1 (6 bases). The TCR originated in a man between 18 and 29 years old with cystic fibrosis. Sequenced material: blood. CDR3 coding DNA: TGTGCCTGGAGTGGGGGGGCATGGAATCAGCCCCAGCATTTT. It codes for CAWSGGAWNQPQHF.